The T cell receptor beta chain under discussion was sequenced for a study of shared clonotypes between healthy human individuals. Overall study context: Ranging from 18 to 49 in age, donors were a couple of women and a few men. Study-level results: Limitation of the genetic and exposure-history diversity represented came from the few donors.

Worth noting for this clone: Its antigen remains unknown.

The CDR3 has 14 amino acids. The V end lost 1 base, the J end lost 2 bases, and 9 bases lay between the germline ends. From germline, CDR1 is SNHLY and CDR2 FYNNEI. Free of recent acute infections or vaccinations, the donors were healthy HIV-negative adults. Within Nashville, Tennessee resided all donors, each a Caucasian adult. Some clones are missing from TCRdb's copy, which holds only in-frame ones; the method was immunoSEQ multiplex PCR. The repertoire consists of 1.6 million or so clones, with over 95% occurring once and the leading ten covering roughly 1.2%. The chain carries TRBV2 and TRBJ2-7; D not resolved. Sequenced: naive CD4+ T cells sorted from blood. Sample subset: CD45RA+ positively selected. The receptor was derived from a man aged 30 to 39 in good health. CDR3 nucleotide sequence: TGTGCCAGCAGTGAAGACATCCCGGCCTACGAGCAGTACTTC. This sequence encodes CASSEDIPAYEQYF.